This T cell receptor (beta chain) was sequenced in a study of shared clonotypes between healthy human individuals. The repertoire was sequenced with immunoSEQ multiplex PCR; TCRdb's copy has only in-frame clones and lacks some. The sample records about 980,000 clones, more than 75% being singletons. V was pared by 1 base and J by 6 bases, with 13 bases between. In germline, CDR1 is SGHRS, CDR2 YFSETQ. This CDR3 spans 14 amino acids. The receptor comes from a man aged 18 to 29 in good health. V gene TRBV5-1 combines with J gene TRBJ2-5; D perhaps matches TRBD2 (7 bases). Material: memory CD4+ T cells sorted from blood. Subset noted: CD45RA-negative fraction. The chain's CDR3 is CASSLSGGLQTQYF. CDR3 DNA sequence: TGCGCCAGCAGCTTGTCGGGGGGCCTACAGACCCAGTACTTC. The full variable domain, completed using reference TRBV5-1 and TRBJ2-5, is KAGVTQTPRYLIKTRGQQVTLSCSPISGHRSVSWYQQTPGQGLQFLFEYFSETQRNKGNFPGRFSGRQFSNSRSEMNVSTLELGDSALYLCASSLSGGLQTQYFGPGTRLLVL.